This T cell receptor beta chain is from a study of radiation and T cells in renal cell carcinoma. Study findings and constraints: In blood, top tumor clones expanded by 2 weeks, shrinking by 4.

Time point indicated: blood 4 weeks post-SBRT, at nephrectomy. Stated treatment: 15 Gy SBRT to primary tumor, nephrectomy 4 weeks later. Nephrectomy followed 15 Gy stereotactic body radiation by 4 weeks. Serial blood draws occurred at baseline and 2 and 4 weeks post-SBRT. The tumor was a clear cell renal cell carcinoma. A word on this clone: Its specificity is not known.

Generated by immunoSEQ multiplex PCR, the TCRdb table keeps only in-frame clones and is missing some. The sample gives 150,000 to 200,000 clones, 88% of which show up once; over 9% is in the top ten. The CDR3 contains 14 residues. V was pared by 3 bases and J by 6 bases, with 4 bases of the junction left unmatched. Germline loops: CDR1 SGHTA, CDR2 FQGNSA. This sequence was found in a woman aged 45-59 years with renal cell carcinoma. The sequencing here drew on blood, taken from a patient whose treatment included radiotherapy and nephrectomy. The gene calls are TRBV7-2 and TRBJ2-4; 8 bases are a match to TRBD2. The CDR3 DNA reads TGTGCCAGCAGCTTGTCCGCGGGGGGAAACATTCAGTACTTC. Translating it yields CASSLSAGGNIQYF.